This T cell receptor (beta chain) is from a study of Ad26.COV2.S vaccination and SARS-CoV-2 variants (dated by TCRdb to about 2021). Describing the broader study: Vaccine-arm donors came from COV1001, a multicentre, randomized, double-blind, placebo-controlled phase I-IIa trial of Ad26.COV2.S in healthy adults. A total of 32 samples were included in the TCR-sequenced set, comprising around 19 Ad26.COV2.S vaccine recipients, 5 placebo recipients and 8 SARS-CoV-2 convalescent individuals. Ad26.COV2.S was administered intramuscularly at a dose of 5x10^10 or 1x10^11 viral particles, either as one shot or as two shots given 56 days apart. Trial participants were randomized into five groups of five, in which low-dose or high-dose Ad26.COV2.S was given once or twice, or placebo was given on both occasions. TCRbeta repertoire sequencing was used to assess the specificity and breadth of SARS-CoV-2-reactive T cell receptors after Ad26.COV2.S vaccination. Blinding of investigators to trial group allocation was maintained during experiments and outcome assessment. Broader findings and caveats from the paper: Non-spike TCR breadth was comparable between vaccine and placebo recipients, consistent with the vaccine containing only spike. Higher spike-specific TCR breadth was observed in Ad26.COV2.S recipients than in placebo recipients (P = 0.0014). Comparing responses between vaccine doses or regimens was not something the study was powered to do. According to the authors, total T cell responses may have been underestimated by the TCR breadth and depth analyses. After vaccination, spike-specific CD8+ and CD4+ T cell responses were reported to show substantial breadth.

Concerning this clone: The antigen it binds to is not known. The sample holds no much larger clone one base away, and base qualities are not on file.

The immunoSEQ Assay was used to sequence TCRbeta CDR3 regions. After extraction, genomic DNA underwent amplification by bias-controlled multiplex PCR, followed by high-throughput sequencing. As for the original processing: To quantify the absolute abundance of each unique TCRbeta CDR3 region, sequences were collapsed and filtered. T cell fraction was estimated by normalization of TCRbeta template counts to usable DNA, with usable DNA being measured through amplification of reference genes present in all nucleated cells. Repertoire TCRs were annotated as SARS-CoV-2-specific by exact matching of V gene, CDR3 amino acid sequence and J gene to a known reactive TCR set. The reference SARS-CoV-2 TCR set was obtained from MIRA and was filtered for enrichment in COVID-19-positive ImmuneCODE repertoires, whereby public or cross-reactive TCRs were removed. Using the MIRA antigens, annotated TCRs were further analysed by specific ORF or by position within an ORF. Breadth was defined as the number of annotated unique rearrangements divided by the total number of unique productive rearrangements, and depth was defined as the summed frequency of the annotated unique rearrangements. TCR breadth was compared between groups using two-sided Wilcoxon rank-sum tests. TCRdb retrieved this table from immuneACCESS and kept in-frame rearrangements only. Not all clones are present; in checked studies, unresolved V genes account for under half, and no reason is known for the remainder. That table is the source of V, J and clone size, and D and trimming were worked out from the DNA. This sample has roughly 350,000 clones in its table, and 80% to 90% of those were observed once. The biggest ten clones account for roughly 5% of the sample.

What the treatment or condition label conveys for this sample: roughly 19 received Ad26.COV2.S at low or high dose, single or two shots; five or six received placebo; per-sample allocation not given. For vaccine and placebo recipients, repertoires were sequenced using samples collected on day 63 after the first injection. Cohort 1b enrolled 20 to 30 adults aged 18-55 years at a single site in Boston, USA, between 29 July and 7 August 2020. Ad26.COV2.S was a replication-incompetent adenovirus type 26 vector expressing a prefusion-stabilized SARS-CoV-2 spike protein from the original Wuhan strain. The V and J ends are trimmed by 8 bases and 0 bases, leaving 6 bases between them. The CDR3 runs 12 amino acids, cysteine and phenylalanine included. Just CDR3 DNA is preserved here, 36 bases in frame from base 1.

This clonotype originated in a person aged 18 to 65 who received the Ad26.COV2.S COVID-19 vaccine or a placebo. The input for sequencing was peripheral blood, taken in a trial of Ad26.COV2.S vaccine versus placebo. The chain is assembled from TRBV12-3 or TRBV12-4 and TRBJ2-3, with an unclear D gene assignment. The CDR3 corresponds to CASGKSTDTQYF. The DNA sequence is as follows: TGTGCCAGCGGGAAAAGCACAGATACGCAGTATTTT.